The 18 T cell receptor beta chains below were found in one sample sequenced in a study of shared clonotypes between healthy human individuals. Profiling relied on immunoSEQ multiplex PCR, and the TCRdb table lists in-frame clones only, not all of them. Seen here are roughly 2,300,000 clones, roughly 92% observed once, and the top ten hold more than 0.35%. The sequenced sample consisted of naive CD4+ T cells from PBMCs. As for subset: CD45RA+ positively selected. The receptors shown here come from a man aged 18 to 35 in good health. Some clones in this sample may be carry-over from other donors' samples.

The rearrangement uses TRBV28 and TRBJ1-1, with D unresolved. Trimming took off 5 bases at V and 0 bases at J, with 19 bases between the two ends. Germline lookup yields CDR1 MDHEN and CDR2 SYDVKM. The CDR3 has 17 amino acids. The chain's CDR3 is CASSPPRSAGVNTEAFF. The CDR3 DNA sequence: TGTGCCAGCAGTCCACCCAGGAGCGCCGGCGTGAACACTGAAGCTTTCTTT. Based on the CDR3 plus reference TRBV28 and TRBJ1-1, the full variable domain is DVKVTQSSRYLVKRTGEKVFLECVQDMDHENMFWYRQDPGLGLRLIYFSYDVKMKEKGDIPEGYSVSREKKERFSLILESASTNQTSMYLCASSPPRSAGVNTEAFFGQGTRLTVV.

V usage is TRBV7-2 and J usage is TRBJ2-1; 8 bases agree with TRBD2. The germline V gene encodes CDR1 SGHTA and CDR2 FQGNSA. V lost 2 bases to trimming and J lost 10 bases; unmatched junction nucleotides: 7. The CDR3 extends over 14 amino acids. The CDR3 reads CASSLPGGPREQFF. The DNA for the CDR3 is TGTGCCAGCAGCTTACCGGGAGGGCCTCGGGAGCAGTTCTTC. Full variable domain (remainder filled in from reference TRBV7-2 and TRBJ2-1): GAGVSQSPSNKVTEKGKDVELRCDPISGHTALYWYRQSLGQGLEFLIYFQGNSAPDKSGLPSDRFSAERTGGSVSTLTIQRTQQEDSAVYLCASSLPGGPREQFFGPGTRLTVL.

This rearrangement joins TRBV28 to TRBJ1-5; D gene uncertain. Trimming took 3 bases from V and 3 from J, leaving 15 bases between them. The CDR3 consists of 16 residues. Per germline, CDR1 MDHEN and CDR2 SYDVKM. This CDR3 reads CASSFWLTGINQPQHF. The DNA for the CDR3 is TGTGCCAGCAGTTTTTGGTTGACCGGGATCAATCAGCCCCAGCATTTT.

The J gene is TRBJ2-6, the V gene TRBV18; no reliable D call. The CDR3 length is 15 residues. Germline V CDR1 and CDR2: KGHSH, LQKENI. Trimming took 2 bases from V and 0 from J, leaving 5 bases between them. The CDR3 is CASSPSSSGANVLTF. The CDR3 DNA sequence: TGTGCCAGCTCACCATCCAGCTCTGGGGCCAACGTCCTGACTTTC. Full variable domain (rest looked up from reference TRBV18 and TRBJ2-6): NAGVMQNPRHLVRRRGQEARLRCSPMKGHSHVYWYRQLPEEGLKFMVYLQKENIIDESGMPKERFSAEFPKEGPSILRIQQVVRGDSAAYFCASSPSSSGANVLTFGAGSRLTVL.

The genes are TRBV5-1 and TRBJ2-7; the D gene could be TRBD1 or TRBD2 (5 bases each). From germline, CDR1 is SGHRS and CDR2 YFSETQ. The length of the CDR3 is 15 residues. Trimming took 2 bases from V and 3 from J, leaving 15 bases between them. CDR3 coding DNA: TGCGCCAGCAGCTTTACGGCCGGGACCAACTACGAGCAGTACTTC. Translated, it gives CASSFTAGTNYEQYF.

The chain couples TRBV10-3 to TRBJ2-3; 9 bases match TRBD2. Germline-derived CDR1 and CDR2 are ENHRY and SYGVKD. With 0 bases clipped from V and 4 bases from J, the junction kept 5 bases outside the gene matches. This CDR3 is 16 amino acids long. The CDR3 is CAISESAGGVADTQYF. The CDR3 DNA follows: TGTGCCATCAGTGAGTCGGCGGGGGGGGTAGCAGATACGCAGTATTTT.

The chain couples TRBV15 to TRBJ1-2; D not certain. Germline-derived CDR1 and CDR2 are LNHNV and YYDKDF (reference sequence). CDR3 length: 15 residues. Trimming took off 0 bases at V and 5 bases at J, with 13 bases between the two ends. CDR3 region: CATSREMAASYGYTF. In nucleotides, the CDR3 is TGTGCCACCAGCAGAGAGATGGCAGCGTCATATGGCTACACCTTC.

The CDR3 spells CASSQILGGGSSSYEQYF. The CDR3 nucleotides read TGCGCCAGCAGCCAAATTTTGGGGGGAGGCTCGAGCTCCTACGAGCAGTACTTC. The chain recombines TRBV4-1 with TRBJ2-7, with a tentative D call TRBD2 (6 bases). Germline V gene lookup returns CDR1 MGHRA and CDR2 YSYEKL. Trimming removed 2 bases from V and 0 bases from J, with 20 bases in between. The CDR3 is 18 amino acids.

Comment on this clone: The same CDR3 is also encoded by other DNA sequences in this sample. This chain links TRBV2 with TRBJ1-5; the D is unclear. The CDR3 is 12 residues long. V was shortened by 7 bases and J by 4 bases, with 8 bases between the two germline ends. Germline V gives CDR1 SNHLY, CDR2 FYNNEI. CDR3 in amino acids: CASNRGNQPQHF. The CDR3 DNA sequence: TGTGCCAGCAACCGGGGTAATCAGCCCCAGCATTTT. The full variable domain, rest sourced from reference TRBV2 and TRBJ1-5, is EPEVTQTPSHQVTQMGQEVILRCVPISNHLYFYWYRQILGQKVEFLVSFYNNEISEKSEIFDDQFSVERPDGSNFTLKIRSTKLEDSAMYFCASNRGNQPQHFGDGTRLSIL.

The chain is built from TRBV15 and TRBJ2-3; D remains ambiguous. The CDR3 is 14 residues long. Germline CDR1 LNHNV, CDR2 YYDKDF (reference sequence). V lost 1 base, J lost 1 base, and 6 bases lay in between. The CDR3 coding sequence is TGTGCCACCAGCAGAGGGCACCGCACAGATACGCAGTATTTT. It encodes CATSRGHRTDTQYF.

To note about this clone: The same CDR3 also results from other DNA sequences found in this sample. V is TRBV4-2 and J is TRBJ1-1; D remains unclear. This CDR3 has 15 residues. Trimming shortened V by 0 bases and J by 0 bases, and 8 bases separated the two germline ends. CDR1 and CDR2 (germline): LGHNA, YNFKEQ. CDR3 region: CASSQEQRMNTEAFF. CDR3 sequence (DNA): TGTGCCAGCAGCCAAGAACAGAGGATGAACACTGAAGCTTTCTTT.

CDR3 amino acids: CASRTTGGRDEQYF. In DNA, the CDR3 is TGTGCCAGCAGGACGACAGGGGGCAGGGACGAGCAGTACTTC. The chain couples TRBV6-1 to TRBJ2-7; 10 nucleotides line up with TRBD1. The CDR3 contains 14 residues. The ends lost 6 bases at V and 5 bases at J; junction bases unmatched: 7. Germline values: CDR1 MNHNS, CDR2 SASEGT.

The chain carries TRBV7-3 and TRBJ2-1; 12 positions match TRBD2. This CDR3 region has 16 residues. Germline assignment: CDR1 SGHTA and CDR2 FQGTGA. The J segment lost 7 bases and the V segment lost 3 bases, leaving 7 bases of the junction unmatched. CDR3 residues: CASSLTSGSFGNEQFF. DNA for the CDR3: TGTGCCAGCAGCTTGACTAGCGGGAGTTTCGGGAATGAGCAGTTCTTC.

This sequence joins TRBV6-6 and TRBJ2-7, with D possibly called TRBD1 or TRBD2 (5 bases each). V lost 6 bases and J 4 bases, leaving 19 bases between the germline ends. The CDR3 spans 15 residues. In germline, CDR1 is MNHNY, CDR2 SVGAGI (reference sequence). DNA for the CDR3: TGTGCCAGCAGCGGAGGCGAAAGGGGACGATACGAGCAGTACTTC. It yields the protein CASSGGERGRYEQYF.

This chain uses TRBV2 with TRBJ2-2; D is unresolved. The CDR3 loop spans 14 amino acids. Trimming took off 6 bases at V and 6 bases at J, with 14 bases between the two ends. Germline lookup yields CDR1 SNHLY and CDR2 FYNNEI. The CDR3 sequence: CASRNIYKAGELFF. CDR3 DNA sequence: TGTGCCAGCAGGAACATTTACAAGGCCGGGGAGCTGTTTTTT.

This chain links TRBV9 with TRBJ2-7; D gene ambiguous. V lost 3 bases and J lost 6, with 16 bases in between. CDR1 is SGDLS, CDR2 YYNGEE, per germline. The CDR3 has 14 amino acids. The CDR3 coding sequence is TGTGCCAGCAGCGCGGACCCGGACGACGGCGAGCAGTACTTC. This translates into CASSADPDDGEQYF. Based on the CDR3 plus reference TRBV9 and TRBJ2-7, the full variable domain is DSGVTQTPKHLITATGQRVTLRCSPRSGDLSVYWYQQSLDQGLQFLIQYYNGEERAKGNILERFSAQQFPDLHSELNLSSLELGDSALYFCASSADPDDGEQYFGPGTRLTVT.

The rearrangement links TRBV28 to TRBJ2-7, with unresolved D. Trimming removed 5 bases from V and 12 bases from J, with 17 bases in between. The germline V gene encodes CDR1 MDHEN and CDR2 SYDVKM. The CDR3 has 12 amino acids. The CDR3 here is CASSRRKGVGYF. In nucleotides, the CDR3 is TGTGCCAGCAGTCGCCGGAAGGGCGTGGGGTACTTC.

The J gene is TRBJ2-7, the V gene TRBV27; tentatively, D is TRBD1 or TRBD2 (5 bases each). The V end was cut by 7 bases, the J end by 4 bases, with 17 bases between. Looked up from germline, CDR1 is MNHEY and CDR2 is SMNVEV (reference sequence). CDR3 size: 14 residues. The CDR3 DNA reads TGTGCCAGCAATCTGGCAGGCAGGGAGTACGAGCAGTACTTC. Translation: CASNLAGREYEQYF.